Sequencing of this T cell receptor beta chain was carried out in a study of blood T cell repertoires in COVID-19. Study in general: The cDNA or gDNA used as material had been derived from T cells, B-cell-depleted T cells, or PBMCs.

The protocol was immunoSEQ multiplex PCR, while the TCRdb copy is restricted to in-frame clones and leaves out a portion. The table lists about 120,000 clones, roughly 80% of them singletons. This clone came up a few times. The sample was peripheral blood. The TCR originated in a man between 70 and 80 years old with acute or convalescent COVID-19.

CDR3 in amino acids: CASSHQRSSYEQYF. The CDR3 nucleotides are TGCGCCAGCAGCCATCAAAGGAGCTCCTACGAGCAGTACTTC. The V gene is TRBV4-1, the J gene TRBJ2-7; D gene unclear. CDR3 size: 14 residues. Trimming shortened V by 3 bases and J by 0 bases, and 9 bases separated the two germline ends. Germline V CDR1 and CDR2: MGHRA, YSYEKL.